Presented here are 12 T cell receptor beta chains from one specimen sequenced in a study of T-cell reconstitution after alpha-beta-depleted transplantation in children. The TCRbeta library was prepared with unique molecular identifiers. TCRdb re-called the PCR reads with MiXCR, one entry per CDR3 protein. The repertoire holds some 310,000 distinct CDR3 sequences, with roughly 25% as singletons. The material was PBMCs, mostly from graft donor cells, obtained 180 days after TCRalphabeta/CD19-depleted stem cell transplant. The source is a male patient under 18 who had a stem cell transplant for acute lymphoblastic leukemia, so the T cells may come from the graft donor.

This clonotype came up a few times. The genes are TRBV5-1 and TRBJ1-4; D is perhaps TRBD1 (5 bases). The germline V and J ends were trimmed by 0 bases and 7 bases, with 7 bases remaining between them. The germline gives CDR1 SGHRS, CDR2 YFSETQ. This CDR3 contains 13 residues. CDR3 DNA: TGCGCCAGCAGCTTGGAGGGACCTGAAAAACTGTTTTTT. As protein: CASSLEGPEKLFF.

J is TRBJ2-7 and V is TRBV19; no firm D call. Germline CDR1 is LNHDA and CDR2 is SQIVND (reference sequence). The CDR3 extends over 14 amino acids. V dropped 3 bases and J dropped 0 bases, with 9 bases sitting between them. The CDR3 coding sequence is TGTGCCAGTAGTATTATCCCCAGCTCCTACGAGCAGTACTTC. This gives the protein CASSIIPSSYEQYF.

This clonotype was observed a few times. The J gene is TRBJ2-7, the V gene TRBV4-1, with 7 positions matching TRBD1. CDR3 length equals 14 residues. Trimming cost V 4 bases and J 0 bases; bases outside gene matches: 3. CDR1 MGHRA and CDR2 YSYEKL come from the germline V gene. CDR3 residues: CASSPGQLSYEQYF. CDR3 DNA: TGCGCCAGCAGCCCGGGACAGCTCTCCTACGAGCAGTACTTC.

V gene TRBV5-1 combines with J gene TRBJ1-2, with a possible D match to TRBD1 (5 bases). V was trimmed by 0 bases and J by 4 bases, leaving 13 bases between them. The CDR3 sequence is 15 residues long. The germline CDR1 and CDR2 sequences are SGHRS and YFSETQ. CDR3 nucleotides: TGCGCCAGCAGCTTGGGTGACCGGGACGCCTATGGCTACACCTTC. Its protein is CASSLGDRDAYGYTF.

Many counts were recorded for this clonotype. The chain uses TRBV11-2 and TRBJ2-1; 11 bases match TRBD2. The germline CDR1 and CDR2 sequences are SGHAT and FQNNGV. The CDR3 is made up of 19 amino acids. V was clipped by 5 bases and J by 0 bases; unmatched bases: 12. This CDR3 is CASSRSGTSGQSSYNEQFF. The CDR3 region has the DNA TGTGCCAGCAGCCGGAGTGGGACTAGCGGTCAGAGCTCCTACAATGAGCAGTTCTTC.

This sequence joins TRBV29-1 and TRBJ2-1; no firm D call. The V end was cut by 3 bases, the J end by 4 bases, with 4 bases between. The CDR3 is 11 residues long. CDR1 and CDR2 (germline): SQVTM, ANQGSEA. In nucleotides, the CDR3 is TGCAGCGTTGAGTTGTACAATGAGCAGTTCTTC. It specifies CSVELYNEQFF.

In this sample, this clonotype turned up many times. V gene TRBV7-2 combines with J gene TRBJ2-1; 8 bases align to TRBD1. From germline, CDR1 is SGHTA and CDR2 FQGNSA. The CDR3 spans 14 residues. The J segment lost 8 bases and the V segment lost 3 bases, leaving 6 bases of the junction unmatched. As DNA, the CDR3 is TGTGCCAGCAGCTTTGGACAGGGAGCGTATGAGCAGTTCTTC. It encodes CASSFGQGAYEQFF. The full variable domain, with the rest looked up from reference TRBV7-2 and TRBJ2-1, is GAGVSQSPSNKVTEKGKDVELRCDPISGHTALYWYRQSLGQGLEFLIYFQGNSAPDKSGLPSDRFSAERTGGSVSTLTIQRTQQEDSAVYLCASSFGQGAYEQFFGPGTRLTVL.

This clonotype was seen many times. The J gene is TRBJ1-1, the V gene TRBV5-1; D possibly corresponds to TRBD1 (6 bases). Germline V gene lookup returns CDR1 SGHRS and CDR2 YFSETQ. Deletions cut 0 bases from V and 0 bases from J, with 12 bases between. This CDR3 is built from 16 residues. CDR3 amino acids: CASSLVWTAMNTEAFF. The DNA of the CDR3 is TGCGCCAGCAGCTTGGTTTGGACAGCGATGAACACTGAAGCTTTCTTT.

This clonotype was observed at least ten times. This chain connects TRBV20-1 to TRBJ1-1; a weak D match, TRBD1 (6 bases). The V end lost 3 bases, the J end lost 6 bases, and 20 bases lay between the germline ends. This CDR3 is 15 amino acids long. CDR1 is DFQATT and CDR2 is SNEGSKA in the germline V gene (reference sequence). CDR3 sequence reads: CSARDSLRATAEAFF. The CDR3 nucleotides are TGCAGTGCTAGGGACAGTCTCAGGGCCACTGCTGAAGCTTTCTTT.

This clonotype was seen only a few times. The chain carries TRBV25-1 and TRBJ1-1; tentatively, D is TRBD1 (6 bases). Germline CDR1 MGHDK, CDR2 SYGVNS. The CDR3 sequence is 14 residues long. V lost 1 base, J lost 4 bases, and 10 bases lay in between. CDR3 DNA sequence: TGTGCCAGCAGTGAATTTGGGGGGCCCACTGAAGCTTTCTTT. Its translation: CASSEFGGPTEAFF. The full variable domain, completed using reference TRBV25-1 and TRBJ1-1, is EADIYQTPRYLVIGTGKKITLECSQTMGHDKMYWYQQDPGMELHLIHYSYGVNSTEKGDLSSESTVSRIRTEHFPLTLESARPSHTSQYLCASSEFGGPTEAFFGQGTRLTVV.

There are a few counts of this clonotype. This CDR3 is CASSTGQVYEQYF. CDR3 sequence (DNA): TGCGCCAGCAGCACAGGTCAAGTCTACGAGCAGTACTTC. The J gene is TRBJ2-7, the V gene TRBV5-1; perhaps TRBD1 as D (5 bases). The CDR3 contains 13 residues. CDR1 and CDR2 from the germline V gene are SGHRS and YFSETQ. Trimming cost V 4 bases and J 3 bases, with 11 bases left between them.

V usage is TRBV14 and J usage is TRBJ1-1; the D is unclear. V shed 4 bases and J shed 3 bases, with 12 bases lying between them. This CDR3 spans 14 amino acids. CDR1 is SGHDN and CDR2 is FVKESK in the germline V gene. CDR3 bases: TGTGCCAGCAGCCTCGCACCCAGTTACACTGAAGCTTTCTTT. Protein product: CASSLAPSYTEAFF.